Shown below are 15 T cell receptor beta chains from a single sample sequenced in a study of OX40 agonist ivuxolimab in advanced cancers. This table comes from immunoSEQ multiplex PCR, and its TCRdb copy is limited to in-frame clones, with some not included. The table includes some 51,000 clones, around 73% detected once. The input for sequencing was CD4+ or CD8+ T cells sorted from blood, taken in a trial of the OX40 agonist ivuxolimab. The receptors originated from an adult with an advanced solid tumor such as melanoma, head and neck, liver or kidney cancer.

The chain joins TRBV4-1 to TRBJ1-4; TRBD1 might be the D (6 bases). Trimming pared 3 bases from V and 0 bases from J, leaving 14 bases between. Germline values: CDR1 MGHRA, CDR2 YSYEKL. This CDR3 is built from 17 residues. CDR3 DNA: TGCGCCAGCAGCCAGGACAGCCTTTTCGCAACTAATGAAAAACTGTTTTTT. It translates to CASSQDSLFATNEKLFF.

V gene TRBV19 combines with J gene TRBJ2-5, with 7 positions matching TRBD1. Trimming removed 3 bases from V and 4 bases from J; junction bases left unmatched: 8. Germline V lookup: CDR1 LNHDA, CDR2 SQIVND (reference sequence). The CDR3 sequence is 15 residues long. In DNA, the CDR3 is TGTGCCAGTAGTATCCCCCGCAGGGGGAGAGAGACCCAGTACTTC. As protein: CASSIPRRGRETQYF.

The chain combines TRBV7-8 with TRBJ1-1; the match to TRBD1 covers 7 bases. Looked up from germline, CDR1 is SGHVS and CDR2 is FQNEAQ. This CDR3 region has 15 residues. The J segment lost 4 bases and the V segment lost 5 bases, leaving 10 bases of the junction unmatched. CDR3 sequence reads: CASSPQGTVRTEAFF. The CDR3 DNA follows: TGTGCCAGCAGCCCCCAAGGGACAGTTCGCACTGAAGCTTTCTTT.

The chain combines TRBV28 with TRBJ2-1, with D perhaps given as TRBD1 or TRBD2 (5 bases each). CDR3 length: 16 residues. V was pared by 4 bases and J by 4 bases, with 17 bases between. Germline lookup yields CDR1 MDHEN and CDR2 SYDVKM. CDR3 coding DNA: TGTGCCAGCAGTTCCCCCGGGACCCTTCCTTACAATGAGCAGTTCTTC. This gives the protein CASSSPGTLPYNEQFF.

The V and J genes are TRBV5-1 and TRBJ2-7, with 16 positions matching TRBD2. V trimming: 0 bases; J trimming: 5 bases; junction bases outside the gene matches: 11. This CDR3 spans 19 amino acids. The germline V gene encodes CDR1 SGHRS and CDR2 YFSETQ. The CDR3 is CASSLVIAGLAGGVHEQYF. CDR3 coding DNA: TGCGCCAGCAGCTTGGTCATAGCGGGACTAGCGGGAGGGGTCCACGAGCAGTACTTC.

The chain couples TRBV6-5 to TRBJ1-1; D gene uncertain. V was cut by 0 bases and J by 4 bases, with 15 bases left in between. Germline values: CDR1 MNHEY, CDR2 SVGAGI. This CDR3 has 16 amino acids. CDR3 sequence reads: CASSYSIDTSGTEAFF. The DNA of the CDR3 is TGTGCCAGCAGTTACTCGATTGACACCTCCGGCACTGAAGCTTTCTTT.

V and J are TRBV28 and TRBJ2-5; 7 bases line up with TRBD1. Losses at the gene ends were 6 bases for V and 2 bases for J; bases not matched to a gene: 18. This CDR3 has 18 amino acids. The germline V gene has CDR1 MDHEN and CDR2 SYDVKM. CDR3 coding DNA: TGTGCCAGCAGCATTACCTACGCCGCAGGGGGTCTACAAGAGACCCAGTACTTC. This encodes CASSITYAAGGLQETQYF.

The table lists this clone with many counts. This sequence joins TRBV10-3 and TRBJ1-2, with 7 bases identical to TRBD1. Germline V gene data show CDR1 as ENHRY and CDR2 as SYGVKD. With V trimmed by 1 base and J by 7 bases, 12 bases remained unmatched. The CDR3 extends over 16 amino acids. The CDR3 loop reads CAISEFYDRAGSGYTF. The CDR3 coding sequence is TGTGCCATCAGTGAGTTTTACGACAGGGCTGGGTCTGGCTACACCTTC.

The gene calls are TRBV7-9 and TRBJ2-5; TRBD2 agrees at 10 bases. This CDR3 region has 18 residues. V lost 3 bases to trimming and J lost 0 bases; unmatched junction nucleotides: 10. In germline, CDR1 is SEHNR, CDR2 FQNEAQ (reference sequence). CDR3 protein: CASSLGLAGVTHQETQYF. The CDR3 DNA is TGTGCCAGCAGCTTGGGTCTAGCGGGAGTTACCCACCAAGAGACCCAGTACTTC.

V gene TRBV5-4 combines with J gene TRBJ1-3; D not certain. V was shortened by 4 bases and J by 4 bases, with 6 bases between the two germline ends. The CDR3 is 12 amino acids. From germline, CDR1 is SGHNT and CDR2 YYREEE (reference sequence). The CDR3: CASSDPGNTIYF. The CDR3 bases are TGTGCCAGCAGCGATCCAGGAAACACCATATATTTT.

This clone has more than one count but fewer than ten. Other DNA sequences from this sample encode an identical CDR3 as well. The CDR3 protein is CASSEPGYEQYF. CDR3 in DNA: TGTGCCAGCAGTGAACCGGGATACGAGCAGTACTTC. This chain links TRBV6-1 with TRBJ2-7; tentatively, D is TRBD2 (5 bases). Deletions cut 2 bases from V and 4 bases from J, with 6 bases between. This CDR3 contains 12 residues. Germline V gene sequence: CDR1 MNHNS, CDR2 SASEGT.

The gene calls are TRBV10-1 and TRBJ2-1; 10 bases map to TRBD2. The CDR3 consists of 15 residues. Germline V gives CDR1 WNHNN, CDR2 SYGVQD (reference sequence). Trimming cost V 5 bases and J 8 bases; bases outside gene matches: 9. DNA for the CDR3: TGCGCCAGCAGTTCCTCCGGGACTAGCGCATATGAGCAGTTCTTC. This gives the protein CASSSSGTSAYEQFF.

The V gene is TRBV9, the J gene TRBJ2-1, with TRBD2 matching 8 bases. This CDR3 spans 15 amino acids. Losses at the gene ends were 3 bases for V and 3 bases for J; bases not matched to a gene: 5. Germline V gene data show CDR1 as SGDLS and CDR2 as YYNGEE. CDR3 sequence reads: CASSASLAVYNEQFF. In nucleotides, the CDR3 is TGTGCCAGCAGCGCCTCACTAGCGGTCTACAATGAGCAGTTCTTC.

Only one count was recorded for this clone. Here the CDR3 DNA reads TGTGCCAGCAGTTACTCTTCAGGCTCTGGAAACACCATATATTTT. Protein sequence: CASSYSSGSGNTIYF. The rearrangement links TRBV6-5 to TRBJ1-3; no firm D call. The CDR3 spans 15 residues. V dropped 0 bases and J dropped 0 bases, with 6 bases sitting between them. The germline V gene encodes CDR1 MNHEY and CDR2 SVGAGI.

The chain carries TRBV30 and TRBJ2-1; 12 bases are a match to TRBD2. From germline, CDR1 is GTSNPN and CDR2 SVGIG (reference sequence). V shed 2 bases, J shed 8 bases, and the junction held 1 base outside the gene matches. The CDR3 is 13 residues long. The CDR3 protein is CAWSWTSGDEQFF. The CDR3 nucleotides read TGTGCCTGGAGTTGGACTAGCGGGGATGAGCAGTTCTTC.